The clone carrying this TCR beta chain was seen a single time. What it binds is not known. The data originate from a study of T cell repertoires and HLA-DP antigens. Germline loops: CDR1 SGHTA, CDR2 FQGNSA. The CDR3 spans 12 residues. The V gene lost 1 base and the J gene lost 4 bases, with 5 bases spanning the gap. Profiled with immunoSEQ multiplex PCR; TCRdb holds only in-frame clones, not every one. In the table there are approximately 90,000 clones, about 89% of which are singletons. The chain combines TRBV7-2 with TRBJ2-7; D is unclear. The sample comprised CD4+ T cells from PBMCs. This TCR was recovered from a man aged 45-65 years in good health and CMV-seronegative. The DNA of the CDR3 is TGTGCCAGCAGCTTAGAATATTACGAGCAGTACTTC. Translation gives CASSLEYYEQYF.